This T cell receptor (beta chain) originates from a study of PD-L1 blockade in urothelial cancer. About the research overall: Each blood sample yielded a median of roughly 140,000 T cells.

Noted time point: peripheral blood 6 weeks after treatment start. Patient disease was locally advanced or metastatic urothelial carcinoma. Profiling relied on immunoSEQ multiplex PCR, and the TCRdb table lists in-frame clones only, not all of them. The table includes about 51,000 clones, around 89% detected once. CDR1 is LNHDA and CDR2 is SQIVND in the germline V gene (reference sequence). V lost 7 bases, J lost 0 bases, and 7 bases stayed unmatched. The CDR3 has 16 amino acids. The specimen comprised PBMCs, sampled around atezolizumab (anti-PD-L1) treatment. This receptor was obtained from a man aged 55 to 69 with urothelial cancer. V and J are TRBV19 and TRBJ1-1, with 11 bases aligning to TRBD1. The CDR3 protein is CASTDRGPEMNTEAFF. The CDR3 region has the DNA TGTGCCAGTACGGACAGGGGGCCTGAGATGAACACTGAAGCTTTCTTT.